The 20 T cell receptor beta chains below were found in one sample sequenced in a study of cytomegalovirus exposure and HLA in healthy donors. The PCR employed 60 Vbeta primers together with 13 Jbeta primers. The repertoire was sequenced with immunoSEQ multiplex PCR; TCRdb's copy has only in-frame clones and lacks some. In the table there are 150,000 to 200,000 clones, around 77% of which are singletons. The sequenced material came from PBMCs. These receptor sequences come from a woman under 40 in good health and CMV-seropositive.

The rearrangement links TRBV28 to TRBJ1-2; 9 bases align to TRBD1. The CDR3 contains 13 residues. With 8 bases clipped from V and 8 bases from J, the junction kept 9 bases outside the gene matches. The germline gives CDR1 MDHEN, CDR2 SYDVKM. CDR3 sequence: CASLDGGQGGYTF. CDR3 nucleotide sequence: TGTGCCAGCCTCGACGGTGGACAGGGGGGCTACACCTTC.

The CDR3 sequence: CASSPLRADLSYNEQFF. The CDR3 region has the DNA TGTGCCAGCTCACCGTTGAGGGCGGACCTCTCCTACAATGAGCAGTTCTTC. The chain recombines TRBV18 with TRBJ2-1; D possibly corresponds to TRBD2 (5 bases). The germline V gene encodes CDR1 KGHSH and CDR2 LQKENI. Trimming took 3 bases from V and 0 from J, leaving 15 bases between them. The length of the CDR3 is 17 residues.

As DNA, the CDR3 is TGTGCCAGCACCCCGACCCGGACAGGGGGTGATAACTATGGCTACACCTTC. Its translation: CASTPTRTGGDNYGYTF. J is TRBJ1-2 and V is TRBV27, with 10 bases matching TRBD1. The germline gives CDR1 MNHEY, CDR2 SMNVEV (reference sequence). The CDR3 consists of 17 residues. V was pared by 7 bases and J by 1 base, with 12 bases of the junction left unmatched.

CDR3 sequence (DNA): TGCAGCGTTGTGAGTGATAGCAATCAGCCCCAGCATTTT. It translates to CSVVSDSNQPQHF. V gene TRBV29-1 combines with J gene TRBJ1-5; unclear D gene. Trimming left V 4 bases short and J 0 bases short, with 7 bases between. This CDR3 spans 13 amino acids. Germline loops: CDR1 SQVTM, CDR2 ANQGSEA. Using reference TRBV29-1 and TRBJ1-5 for the parts outside the CDR3, the full variable domain is SAVISQKPSRDICQRGTSLTIQCQVDSQVTMMFWYRQQPGQSLTLIATANQGSEATYESGFVIDKFPISRPNLTFSTLTVSNMSPEDSSIYLCSVVSDSNQPQHFGDGTRLSIL.

The chain recombines TRBV19 with TRBJ1-2; TRBD1 aligns across 7 bases. Germline lookup yields CDR1 LNHDA and CDR2 SQIVND (reference sequence). J was trimmed by 5 bases and V by 5 bases; bases with no gene match: 8. This CDR3 is 14 amino acids long. The CDR3 region is CASSVQGVLYGYTF. The DNA of the CDR3 is TGTGCCAGTAGTGTGCAGGGGGTATTGTATGGCTACACCTTC.

This clone was seen a handful of times. An end of the junction differs from the germline gene, which may be a read error. This rearrangement joins TRBV7-9 to TRBJ1-1; D may be TRBD1 (6 bases). The CDR3 has 16 residues. Per the germline V gene, CDR1 is SEHNR and CDR2 is FQNEAQ (reference sequence). The CDR3 reads CASSQQEGDTGTEAFF. The CDR3 DNA reads as TGCGCCAGCAGCCAACAAGAAGGGGACACCGGCACTGAAGCTTTCTTT.

The rearrangement uses TRBV28 and TRBJ1-6, with 8 nucleotides matching TRBD1. The CDR3 is 17 amino acids. Unmatched junction bases numbered 3, after V lost 2 bases and J lost 0 bases. Germline V CDR1 and CDR2: MDHEN, SYDVKM. CDR3 sequence reads: CASSLGTGSSYNSPLHF. CDR3 in DNA: TGTGCCAGCAGTTTAGGGACAGGAAGCTCCTATAATTCACCCCTCCACTTT.

The genes are TRBV28 and TRBJ2-7; D is uncertain. Between the trimmed V and J ends, which lost 7 bases and 5 bases, there was a span of 15 bases. CDR3 size: 13 residues. Per the germline V gene, CDR1 is MDHEN and CDR2 is SYDVKM. CDR3 bases: TGTGCCAGCACCGCCTCAAGACTGGACGAGCAGTACTTC. It specifies CASTASRLDEQYF.

V is TRBV7-8 and J is TRBJ1-2; no clear D gene. Germline loops: CDR1 SGHVS, CDR2 FQNEAQ. The CDR3 runs 13 residues. With 0 bases removed from V and 8 bases from J, the gap between germline ends came to 10 bases. CDR3 in amino acids: CASSLAGSRGYTF. For the CDR3, the DNA is TGTGCCAGCAGCTTAGCAGGATCGAGGGGCTACACCTTC.

This chain connects TRBV6-5 to TRBJ1-1; 7 bases match TRBD1. V dropped 5 bases and J dropped 5; count of bases not matched to a gene: 5. The CDR3 covers 13 residues. CDR1 is MNHEY and CDR2 is SVGAGI in the germline V gene. CDR3 protein: CASSTQGTTEAFF. In nucleotides, the CDR3 is TGTGCCAGCAGTACACAGGGGACGACTGAAGCTTTCTTT.

This clone was observed a single time. This chain uses TRBV19 with TRBJ1-1; perhaps TRBD1 as D (6 bases). Looked up from germline, CDR1 is LNHDA and CDR2 is SQIVND (reference sequence). The CDR3 runs 14 residues. The V and J ends lost 7 bases and 1 base respectively, with 13 bases between them. Written as DNA, the CDR3 is TGTGCCAGTAACCTTTTGGGACAGAACACTGAAGCTTTCTTT. It codes for CASNLLGQNTEAFF.

The V call is TRBV10-3, the J call TRBJ1-2, with a weak D call TRBD1 (5 bases). Germline V lookup: CDR1 ENHRY, CDR2 SYGVKD. CDR3 length: 14 amino acids. Trimming left V 0 bases short and J 6 bases short, with 11 bases between. CDR3 nucleotides: TGTGCCATCAGTGAGTCATACAGGTTAAATGGCTACACCTTC. It yields the protein CAISESYRLNGYTF.

This rearrangement joins TRBV7-2 to TRBJ2-2; possibly TRBD1 for D (6 bases). With 0 bases removed from V and 0 bases from J, the gap between germline ends came to 11 bases. The germline gives CDR1 SGHTA, CDR2 FQGNSA. CDR3 length: 17 amino acids. CDR3: CASSLAVSGANTGELFF. CDR3 DNA sequence: TGTGCCAGCAGCTTAGCCGTCTCAGGGGCGAACACCGGGGAGCTGTTTTTT.

This rearrangement joins TRBV27 to TRBJ2-3, with D possibly matching TRBD2 (5 bases). Germline-derived CDR1 and CDR2 are MNHEY and SMNVEV (reference sequence). CDR3 length equals 15 residues. The V and J ends lost 0 bases and 0 bases respectively, with 7 bases between them. This CDR3 reads CASSLSGSSTDTQYF. The CDR3 bases are TGTGCCAGCAGTTTATCAGGGAGTAGCACAGATACGCAGTATTTT.

This chain joins TRBV2 and TRBJ1-1; TRBD1 might be the D (6 bases). Trimming left V 1 base short and J 1 base short, with 7 bases between. Germline CDR1 SNHLY, CDR2 FYNNEI. The CDR3 consists of 14 residues. The CDR3 bases are TGTGCCAGCAGTGAAGTCAGGGGGAACACTGAAGCTTTCTTT. Encoded protein: CASSEVRGNTEAFF.

The chain joins TRBV4-3 to TRBJ2-7; 10 bases are a match to TRBD1. Germline lookup yields CDR1 LGHNA and CDR2 YSLEER. The length of the CDR3 is 15 residues. J was trimmed by 4 bases and V by 1 base; bases with no gene match: 4. Written as DNA, the CDR3 is TGCGCCAGCAGCCAAGGACAGGGGGCTTATTACGAGCAGTACTTC. Translated: CASSQGQGAYYEQYF.

J is TRBJ2-5 and V is TRBV21-1; TRBD1, the D gene given by the table, was not confirmed from the DNA. TRBV21-1 is a pseudogene. The CDR3 consists of 17 residues. CDR3 nucleotides: TGTGCCAGCAGCAACCAGGACAGGGACAGTTTGGAAGAGACCCAGTACTTC. It specifies CASSNQDRDSLEETQYF.

This sequence joins TRBV19 and TRBJ1-5, with a possible D match to TRBD1 (5 bases). The CDR3 loop spans 14 amino acids. The germline V gene encodes CDR1 LNHDA and CDR2 SQIVND (reference sequence). V lost 8 bases and J 5 bases, leaving 16 bases between the germline ends. The CDR3 DNA reads TGTGCCAGTGAGGCCAGGTGGGGGGATCAGCCCCAGCATTTT. It codes for CASEARWGDQPQHF.

The chain uses TRBV12-5 and TRBJ2-1; D may be TRBD1 (6 bases). The V end lost 3 bases, the J end lost 6 bases, and 15 bases lay between the germline ends. This CDR3 comprises 15 residues. In germline, CDR1 is LGHNT, CDR2 FRNRAP. CDR3 nucleotide sequence: TGTGCTAGTGGTTTCGAGACAGGAGTTGTCAATGAGCAGTTCTTC. Amino acids: CASGFETGVVNEQFF.

This clone showed up just a few times. The rearrangement uses TRBV18 and TRBJ1-1, with D perhaps TRBD1 (5 bases). Germline loops: CDR1 KGHSH, CDR2 LQKENI. V was trimmed by 2 bases and J by 7 bases, leaving 14 bases between them. The CDR3 is 14 amino acids. CDR3 in DNA: TGTGCCAGCTCACCAAGCTCCGGGGGAGGTGAAGCTTTCTTT. This gives the protein CASSPSSGGGEAFF.